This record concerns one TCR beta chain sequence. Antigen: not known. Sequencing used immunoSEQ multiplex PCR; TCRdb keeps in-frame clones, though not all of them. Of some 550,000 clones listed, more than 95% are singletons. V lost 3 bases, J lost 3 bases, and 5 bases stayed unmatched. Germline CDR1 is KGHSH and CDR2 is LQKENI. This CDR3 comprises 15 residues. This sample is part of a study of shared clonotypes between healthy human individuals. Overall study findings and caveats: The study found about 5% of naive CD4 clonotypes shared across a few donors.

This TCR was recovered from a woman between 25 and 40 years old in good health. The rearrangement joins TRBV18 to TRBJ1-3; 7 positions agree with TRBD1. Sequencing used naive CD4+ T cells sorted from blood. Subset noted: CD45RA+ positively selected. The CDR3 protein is CASSPQTGFGNTIYF. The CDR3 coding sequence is TGTGCCAGCTCACCTCAGACAGGGTTTGGAAACACCATATATTTT.